The rows below give T cell receptor beta chains drawn from one sample of a study of blood T cell repertoires in COVID-19. Only in-frame clones appear in the TCRdb table, and some are missing; sequencing was by immunoSEQ multiplex PCR. The sample lists 99,000 or so clones; approximately 86% were seen once. Sample: peripheral blood. All receptors derive from a man aged 50 or older with COVID-19, enrolled during active disease. Each CDR3 is given with its conserved first and last residue. The D gene is left open where the match is weak. A row's size may be missing; if present it is once, few, many or a size class.

V gene	J gene	clone size	D gene	CDR3 protein	CDR3 DNA
TRBV7-3	TRBJ1-3	NA	TRBD1	CASSSGQESGNTIYF	TGTGCCAGCAGCTCAGGACAGGAGAGTGGAAACACCATATATTTT
TRBV7-2	TRBJ1-1	NA	NA	CASSTSKNTEAFF	TGTGCCAGCAGCACTTCGAAGAACACTGAAGCTTTCTTT
TRBV28	TRBJ2-4	once	NA	CASGANIQYF	TGTGCCAGCGGGGCGAACATTCAGTACTTC
TRBV12-3/TRBV12-4	TRBJ1-4	NA	TRBD1	CASSLGQGRLFF	TGTGCCAGCAGTTTAGGACAGGGAAGACTGTTTTTT
TRBV7-2	TRBJ2-1	NA	NA	CASSLGHGNSYNEQFF	TGTGCCAGCAGCTTAGGGCACGGGAACTCCTACAATGAGCAGTTCTTC
TRBV5-1	TRBJ2-2	NA	TRBD2	CASSFFTSGTSNTGELFF	TGCGCCAGCAGCTTCTTTACTAGCGGGACCTCGAACACCGGGGAGCTGTTTTTT
TRBV5-1	TRBJ2-7	NA	TRBD2	CASSISIGGTYEQYF	TGCGCCAGCAGCATATCTATCGGGGGGACCTACGAGCAGTACTTC
TRBV2	TRBJ1-6	NA	TRBD1	CASSDSSGGLASPLHF	TGTGCCAGCAGTGATTCATCAGGGGGCTTGGCTTCACCCCTCCACTTT
TRBV5-4	TRBJ1-4	NA	TRBD1	CASSPGQDPNEKLFF	TGTGCCAGCAGCCCCGGACAGGACCCTAATGAAAAACTGTTTTTT
TRBV7-8	TRBJ1-2	NA	NA	CASSLAQGFGYTF	TGTGCCAGCAGCTTAGCTCAGGGTTTTGGCTACACCTTC
TRBV18	TRBJ2-7	NA	NA	CASSPPYSLWEQYF	TGTGCCAGCTCACCACCCTACAGCCTCTGGGAGCAGTACTTC
TRBV3-1/TRBV3-2	TRBJ2-7	NA	TRBD2	CASSQYPGLADYEQYF	TGTGCCAGCAGCCAATATCCGGGACTAGCGGATTACGAGCAGTACTTC
TRBV13	TRBJ1-1	few	NA	CASSLYGVAEAFF	TGTGCCAGCAGCTTATACGGGGTCGCTGAAGCTTTCTTT
TRBV7-9	TRBJ1-5	NA	TRBD1	CASSLYQGASQPQHF	TGTGCCAGCAGCTTGTATCAGGGGGCAAGTCAGCCCCAGCATTTT
TRBV5-4	TRBJ2-1	NA	TRBD1	CASSPRGWDEQFF	TGTGCCAGCAGCCCCAGGGGGTGGGATGAGCAGTTCTTC
TRBV13	TRBJ2-2	NA	NA	CASSLKYGVSNTGELFF	TGTGCCAGCAGCTTAAAGTACGGGGTATCGAACACCGGGGAGCTGTTTTTT
TRBV7-8	TRBJ1-5	NA	NA	CASSSRGGTSNQPQHF	TGTGCCAGCAGCTCCCGGGGGGGAACTAGCAATCAGCCCCAGCATTTT
TRBV21-1	TRBJ1-5	NA	NA	CASSKAGGGGGTGSQPQHF	TGTGCCAGCAGCAAAGCAGGCGGGGGTGGAGGAACAGGGAGTCAGCCCCAGCATTTT
TRBV5-4	TRBJ2-3	NA	NA	CASSLGPGRTNTDTQYF	TGTGCCAGCAGCTTGGGGCCGGGACGGACTAACACAGATACGCAGTATTTT
TRBV3-1/TRBV3-2	TRBJ1-2	NA	TRBD1	CASSHGQGGYGGYTF	TGTGCCAGCAGCCACGGACAGGGGGGCTATGGTGGCTACACCTTC
TRBV9	TRBJ1-6	once	NA	CASSPQTGENSPLHF	TGTGCCAGCAGCCCACAGACAGGAGAGAATTCACCCCTCCACTTT
TRBV19	TRBJ1-6	NA	TRBD1	CASRTGDSPLHF	TGTGCCAGTAGAACAGGGGATTCACCCCTCCACTTT
TRBV3-1/TRBV3-2	TRBJ1-4	NA	NA	CASSQGRQGANEKLFF	TGTGCCAGCAGCCAAGGCCGTCAGGGTGCTAATGAAAAACTGTTTTTT
TRBV11-3	TRBJ2-1	NA	NA	CASSPGGRGEYEQFF	TGTGCCAGCAGCCCCGGGGGAAGAGGGGAATACGAGCAGTTCTTC
TRBV7-3	TRBJ1-5	NA	NA	CASSQSGGQPQHF	TGTGCCAGCAGTCAATCGGGGGGGCAGCCCCAGCATTTT
TRBV7-8	TRBJ1-2	few	TRBD1	CASRPDRGLPPYGYTF	TGTGCCAGCAGACCGGACAGGGGCCTCCCTCCCTATGGCTACACCTTC
TRBV28	TRBJ1-6	NA	TRBD1	CATKDRGLVNSPLHF	TGTGCCACCAAGGACAGGGGGTTGGTGAATTCACCCCTCCACTTT